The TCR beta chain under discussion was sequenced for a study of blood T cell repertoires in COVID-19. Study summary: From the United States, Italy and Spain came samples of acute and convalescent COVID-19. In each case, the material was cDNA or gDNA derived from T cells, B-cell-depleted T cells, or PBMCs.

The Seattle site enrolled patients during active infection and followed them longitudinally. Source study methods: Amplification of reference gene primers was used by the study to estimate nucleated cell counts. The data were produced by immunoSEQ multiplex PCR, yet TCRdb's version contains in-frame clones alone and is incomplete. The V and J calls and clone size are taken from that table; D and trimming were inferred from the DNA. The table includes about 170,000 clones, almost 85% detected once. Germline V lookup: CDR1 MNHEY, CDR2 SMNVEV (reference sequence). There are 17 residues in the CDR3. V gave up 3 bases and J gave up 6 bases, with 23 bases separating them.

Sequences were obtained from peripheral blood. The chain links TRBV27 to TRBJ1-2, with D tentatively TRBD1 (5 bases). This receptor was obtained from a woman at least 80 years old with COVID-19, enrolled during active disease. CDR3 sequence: CASSLVGGTLFLNGYTF. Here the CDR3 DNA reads TGTGCCAGCAGTTTGGTGGGGGGGACGCTTTTCCTTAATGGCTACACCTTC.